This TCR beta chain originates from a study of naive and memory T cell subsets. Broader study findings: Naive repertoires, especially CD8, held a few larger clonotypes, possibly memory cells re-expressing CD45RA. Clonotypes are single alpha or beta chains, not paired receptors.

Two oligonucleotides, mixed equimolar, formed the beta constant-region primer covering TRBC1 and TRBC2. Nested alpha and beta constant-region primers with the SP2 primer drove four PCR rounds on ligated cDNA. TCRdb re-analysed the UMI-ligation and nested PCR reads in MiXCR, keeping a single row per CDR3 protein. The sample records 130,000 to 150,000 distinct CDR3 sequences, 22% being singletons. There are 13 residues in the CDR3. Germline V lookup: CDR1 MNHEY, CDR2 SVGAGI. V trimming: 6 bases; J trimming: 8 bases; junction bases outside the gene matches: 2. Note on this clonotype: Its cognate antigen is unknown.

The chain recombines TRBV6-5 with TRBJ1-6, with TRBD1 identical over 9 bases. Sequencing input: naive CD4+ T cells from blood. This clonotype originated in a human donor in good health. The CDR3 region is CASRGQGDSPLHF. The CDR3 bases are TGTGCCAGCAGGGGACAGGGTGATTCACCCCTCCACTTT.